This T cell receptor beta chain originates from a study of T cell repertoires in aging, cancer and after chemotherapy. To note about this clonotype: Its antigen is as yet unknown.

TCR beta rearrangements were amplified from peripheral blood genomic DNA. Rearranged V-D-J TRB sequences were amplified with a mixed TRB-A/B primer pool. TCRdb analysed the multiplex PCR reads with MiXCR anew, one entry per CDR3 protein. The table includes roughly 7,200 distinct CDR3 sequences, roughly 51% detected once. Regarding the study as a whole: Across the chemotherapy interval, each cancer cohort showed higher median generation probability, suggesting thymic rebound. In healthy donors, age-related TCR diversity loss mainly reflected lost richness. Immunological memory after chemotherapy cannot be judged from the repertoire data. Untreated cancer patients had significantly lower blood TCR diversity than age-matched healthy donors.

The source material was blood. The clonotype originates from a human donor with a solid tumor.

In DNA form, the CDR3 reads TGTGCCAGCAGCTTCGGGACAGGGGCTGGAAACACCATATATTTT. As protein: CASSFGTGAGNTIYF. The chain links TRBV5-4 to TRBJ1-3; 10 nucleotides agree with TRBD1. J was trimmed by 2 bases and V by 2 bases; bases with no gene match: 1. Germline-derived CDR1 and CDR2 are SGHNT and YYREEE (reference sequence). The CDR3 loop spans 15 amino acids.